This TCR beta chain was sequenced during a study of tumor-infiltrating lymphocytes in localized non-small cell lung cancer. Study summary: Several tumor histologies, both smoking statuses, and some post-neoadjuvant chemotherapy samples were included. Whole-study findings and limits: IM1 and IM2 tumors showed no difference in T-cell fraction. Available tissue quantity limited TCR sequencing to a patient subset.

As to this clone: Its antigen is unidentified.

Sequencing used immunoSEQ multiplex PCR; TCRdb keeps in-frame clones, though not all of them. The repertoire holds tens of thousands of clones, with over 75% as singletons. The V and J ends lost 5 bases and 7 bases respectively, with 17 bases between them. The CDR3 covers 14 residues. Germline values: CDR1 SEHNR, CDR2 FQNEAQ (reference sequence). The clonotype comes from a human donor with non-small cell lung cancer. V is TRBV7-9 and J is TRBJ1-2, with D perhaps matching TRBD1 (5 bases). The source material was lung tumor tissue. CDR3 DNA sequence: TGTGCCAGCAGCCGGGGCCGGGAGGGTAGTGGCTACACCTTC. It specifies CASSRGREGSGYTF.